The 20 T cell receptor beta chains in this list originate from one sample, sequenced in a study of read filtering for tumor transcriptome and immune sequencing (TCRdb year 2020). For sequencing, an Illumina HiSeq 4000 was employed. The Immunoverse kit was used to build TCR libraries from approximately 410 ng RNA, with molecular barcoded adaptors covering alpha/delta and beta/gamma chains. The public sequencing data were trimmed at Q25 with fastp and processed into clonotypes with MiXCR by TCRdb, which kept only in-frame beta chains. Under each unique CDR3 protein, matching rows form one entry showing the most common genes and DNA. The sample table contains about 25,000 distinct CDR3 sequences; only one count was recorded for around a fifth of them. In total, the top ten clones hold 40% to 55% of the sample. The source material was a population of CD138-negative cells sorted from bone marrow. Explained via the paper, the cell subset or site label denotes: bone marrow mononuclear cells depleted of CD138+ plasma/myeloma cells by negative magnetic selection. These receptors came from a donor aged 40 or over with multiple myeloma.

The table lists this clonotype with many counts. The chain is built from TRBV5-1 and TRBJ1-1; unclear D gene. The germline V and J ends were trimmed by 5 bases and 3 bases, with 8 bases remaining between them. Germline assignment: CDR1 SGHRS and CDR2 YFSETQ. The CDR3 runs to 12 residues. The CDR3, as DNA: TGCGCCAGCAGGTCCAGCGACACTGAAGCTTTCTTT. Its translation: CASRSSDTEAFF.

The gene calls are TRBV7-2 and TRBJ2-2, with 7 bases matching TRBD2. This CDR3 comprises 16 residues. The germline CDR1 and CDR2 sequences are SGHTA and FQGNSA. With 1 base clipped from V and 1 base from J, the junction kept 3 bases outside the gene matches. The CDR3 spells CASSLVGGGNTGELFF. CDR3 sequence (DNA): TGTGCCAGCAGCTTAGTGGGGGGGGGGAACACCGGGGAGCTGTTTTTT.

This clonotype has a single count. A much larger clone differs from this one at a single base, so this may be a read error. The CDR3 is CASSLLRQGGNEKPFF. The DNA of the CDR3 is TGTGCCAGCAGCTTATTGCGACAGGGAGGCAATGAAAAACCGTTTTTT. V is TRBV7-8 and J is TRBJ1-4, with TRBD1 matching 7 bases. Germline V CDR1 and CDR2: SGHVS, FQNEAQ. The CDR3 loop spans 16 amino acids.

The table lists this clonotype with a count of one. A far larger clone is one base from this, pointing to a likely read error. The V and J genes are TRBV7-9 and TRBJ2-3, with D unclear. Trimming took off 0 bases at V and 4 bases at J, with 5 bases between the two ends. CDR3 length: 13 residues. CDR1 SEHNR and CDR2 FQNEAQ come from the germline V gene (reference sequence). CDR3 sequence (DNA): TGTGCCAGCAGCTTAGCGGGGTCAGATACGCAGTATTTT. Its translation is CASSLAGSDTQYF.

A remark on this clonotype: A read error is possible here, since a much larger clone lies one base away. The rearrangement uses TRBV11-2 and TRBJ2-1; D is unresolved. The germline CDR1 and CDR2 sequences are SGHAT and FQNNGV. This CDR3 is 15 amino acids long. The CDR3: CASSLALSSCNEQFF. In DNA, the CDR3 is TGTGCCAGCAGCTTAGCGCTTAGCTCCTGCAATGAGCAGTTCTTC.

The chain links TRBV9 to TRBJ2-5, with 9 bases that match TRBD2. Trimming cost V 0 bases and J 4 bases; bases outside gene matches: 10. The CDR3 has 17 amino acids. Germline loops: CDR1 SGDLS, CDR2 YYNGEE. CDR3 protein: CASSVALGGGARETQYF. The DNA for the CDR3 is TGTGCCAGCAGCGTAGCTTTGGGCGGGGGGGCCAGAGAGACCCAGTACTTC.

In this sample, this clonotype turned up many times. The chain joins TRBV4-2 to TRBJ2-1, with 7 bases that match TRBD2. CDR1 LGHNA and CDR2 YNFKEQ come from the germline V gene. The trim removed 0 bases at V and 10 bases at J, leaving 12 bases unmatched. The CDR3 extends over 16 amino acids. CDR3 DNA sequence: TGTGCCAGCAGCCAAGATCAAGGGCCGGGGGGAGGCGAGCAGTTCTTC. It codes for CASSQDQGPGGGEQFF.

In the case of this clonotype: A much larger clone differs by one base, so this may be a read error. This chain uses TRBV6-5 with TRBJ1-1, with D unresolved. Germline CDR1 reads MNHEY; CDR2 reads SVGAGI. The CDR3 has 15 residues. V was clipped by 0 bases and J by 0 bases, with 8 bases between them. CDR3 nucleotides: TGTGCCAGCAGTTACTCGAGCAACCTGAACACTGAAGCTTTCTTT. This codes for CASSYSSNLNTEAFF.

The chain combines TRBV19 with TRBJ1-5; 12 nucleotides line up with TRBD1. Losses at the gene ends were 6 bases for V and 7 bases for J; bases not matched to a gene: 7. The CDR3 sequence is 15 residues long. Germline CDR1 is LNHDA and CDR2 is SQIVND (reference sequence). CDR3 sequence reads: CASSPGTGGGQPQHF. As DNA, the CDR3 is TGTGCCAGTAGCCCCGGGACAGGGGGCGGGCAGCCCCAGCATTTT.

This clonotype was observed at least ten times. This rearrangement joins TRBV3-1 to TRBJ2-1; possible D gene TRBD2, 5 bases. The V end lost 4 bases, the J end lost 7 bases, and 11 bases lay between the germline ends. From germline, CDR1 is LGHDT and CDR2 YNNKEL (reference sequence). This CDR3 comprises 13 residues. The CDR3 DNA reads TGTGCCAGCAGCCTCCGGACTTCGAATGAGCAGTTCTTC. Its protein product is CASSLRTSNEQFF.

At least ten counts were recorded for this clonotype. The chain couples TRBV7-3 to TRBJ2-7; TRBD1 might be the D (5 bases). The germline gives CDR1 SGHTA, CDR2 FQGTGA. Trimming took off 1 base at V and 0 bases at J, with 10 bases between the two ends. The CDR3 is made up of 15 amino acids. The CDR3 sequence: CASSLKGSSSYEQYF. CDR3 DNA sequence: TGTGCCAGCAGCTTAAAGGGGTCGAGCTCCTACGAGCAGTACTTC. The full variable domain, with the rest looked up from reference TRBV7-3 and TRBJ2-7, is GAGVSQTPSNKVTEKGKYVELRCDPISGHTALYWYRQSLGQGPEFLIYFQGTGAADDSGLPNDRFFAVRPEGSVSTLKIQRTERGDSAVYLCASSLKGSSSYEQYFGPGTRLTVT.

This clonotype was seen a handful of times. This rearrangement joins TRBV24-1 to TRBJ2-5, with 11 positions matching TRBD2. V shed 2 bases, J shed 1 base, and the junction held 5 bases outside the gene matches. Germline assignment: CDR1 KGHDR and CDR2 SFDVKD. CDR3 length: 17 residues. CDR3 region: CATSDSGLAGPQETQYF. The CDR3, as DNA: TGTGCCACCAGTGATTCAGGACTAGCGGGCCCCCAAGAGACCCAGTACTTC.

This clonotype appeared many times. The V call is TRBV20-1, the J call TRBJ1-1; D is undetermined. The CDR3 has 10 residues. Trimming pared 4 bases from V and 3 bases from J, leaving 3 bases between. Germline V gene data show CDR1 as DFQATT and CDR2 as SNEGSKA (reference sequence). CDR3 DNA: TGCAGTGCTATGGACACTGAAGCTTTCTTT. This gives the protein CSAMDTEAFF.

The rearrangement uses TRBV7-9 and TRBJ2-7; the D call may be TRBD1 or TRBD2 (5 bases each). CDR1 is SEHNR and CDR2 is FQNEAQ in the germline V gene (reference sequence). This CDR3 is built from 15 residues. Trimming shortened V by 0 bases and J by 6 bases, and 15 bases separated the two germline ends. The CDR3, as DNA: TGTGCCAGCAGCTTAGCGTTGGGGACCGCCGGCGAGCAGTACTTC. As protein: CASSLALGTAGEQYF.

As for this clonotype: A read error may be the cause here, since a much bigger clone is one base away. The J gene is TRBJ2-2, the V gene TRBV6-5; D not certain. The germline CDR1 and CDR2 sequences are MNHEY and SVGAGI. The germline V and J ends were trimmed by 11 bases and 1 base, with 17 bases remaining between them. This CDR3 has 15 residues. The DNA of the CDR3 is TGTGCCGGCAATGAGAATTGGGGGAACACCGGGGAGCTGTTTTTT. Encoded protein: CAGNENWGNTGELFF.

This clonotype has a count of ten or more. In DNA, the CDR3 is TGTGCCAGCAGTTTATTTACTACAGGGCAGTCGGATGAGCAGTTCTTC. The encoded protein is CASSLFTTGQSDEQFF. The rearrangement joins TRBV28 to TRBJ2-1; tentative D call: TRBD1 (6 bases). In germline, CDR1 is MDHEN, CDR2 SYDVKM. The CDR3 has 16 amino acids. Trimming stripped 1 base from V and 8 bases from J, with 18 bases between.

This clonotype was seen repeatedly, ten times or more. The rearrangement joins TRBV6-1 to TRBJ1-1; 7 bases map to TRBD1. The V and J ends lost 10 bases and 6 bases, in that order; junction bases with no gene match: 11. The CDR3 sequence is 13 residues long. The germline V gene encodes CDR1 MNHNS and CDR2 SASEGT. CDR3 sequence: CAIMLRGRAEAFF. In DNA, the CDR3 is TGTGCCATCATGCTTAGGGGGCGTGCTGAAGCTTTCTTT.

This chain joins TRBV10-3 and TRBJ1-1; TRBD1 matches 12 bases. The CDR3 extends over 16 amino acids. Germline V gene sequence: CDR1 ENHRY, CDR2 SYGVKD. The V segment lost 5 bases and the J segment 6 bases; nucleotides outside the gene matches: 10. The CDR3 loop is CAISTWDRGLSAEAFF. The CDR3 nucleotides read TGTGCCATCAGTACATGGGACAGGGGGCTTAGTGCTGAAGCTTTCTTT.

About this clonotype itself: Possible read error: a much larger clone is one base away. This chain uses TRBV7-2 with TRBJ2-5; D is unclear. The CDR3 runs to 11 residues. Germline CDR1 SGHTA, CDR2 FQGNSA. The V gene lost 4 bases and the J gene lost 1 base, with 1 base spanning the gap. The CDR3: CASSSQETQYF. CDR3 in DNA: TGTGCCAGCAGCTCCCAAGAGACCCAGTACTTC.

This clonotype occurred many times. The CDR3 sequence: CATFTTHIQKNIQYF. The CDR3, as DNA: TGTGCTACGTTCACGACCCACATCCAGAAAAACATTCAGTACTTC. The chain recombines TRBV11-3 with TRBJ2-4; D gene uncertain. The CDR3 spans 15 residues. Germline CDR1 reads SGHNT; CDR2 reads YENEEA.